What follows is one T cell receptor beta chain and its context. Its specificity is not known. Looked up from germline, CDR1 is SQVTM and CDR2 is ANQGSEA. V lost 6 bases and J 4 bases, leaving 10 bases between the germline ends. This CDR3 comprises 11 residues. The data belong to a study of cytomegalovirus exposure and HLA in healthy donors. In the study overall: Approximately 83 million unique TCRs from HLA-typed donors were held in an early data release. Study conclusions and caveats: About 87% or about 30% of the time was how often most TCR beta V segments were productive, according to an earlier analysis. The study found most TCR sequences rare, yet found some public TCRs in many donors.

Primers included in the PCR were 60 Vbeta and 13 Jbeta primers. Sequenced by immunoSEQ multiplex PCR; TCRdb stores in-frame clones only, minus some. The sample lists some 150,000 clones; over 60% were seen once. The rearrangement uses TRBV29-1 and TRBJ2-7; unclear D gene. The TCR sequence derives from a female donor in good health and CMV-seronegative. Sequenced sample: PBMCs. The CDR3: CSVDDSYEQYF. The CDR3 region has the DNA TGCAGCGTCGATGACTCTTACGAGCAGTACTTC.